Reported below is one T cell receptor (beta chain). The source of the sample is a study of blood T cell repertoires in COVID-19. Study-wide context: Whether acute or convalescent, the COVID-19 samples came from the United States, Italy and Spain. T cells, B-cell-depleted T cells, or PBMCs provided the cDNA or gDNA that served as material.

Authors' analysis steps: From reference gene primer amplification, estimates of nucleated cell counts were derived. Libraries were prepared by immunoSEQ multiplex PCR; TCRdb keeps only in-frame clonotypes and omits some of them. The V and J calls and clone size come from that table; D and trimming were worked out from the DNA. The repertoire holds some 170,000 clones, with around 90% as singletons. Germline V gene sequence: CDR1 MNHEY, CDR2 SVGAGI. This CDR3 has 14 residues. V was pared by 6 bases and J by 3 bases, with 11 bases between. This chain uses TRBV6-5 with TRBJ1-4; D might be TRBD1 (5 bases). Input material: peripheral blood. The receptor's source is a woman in her fifties or sixties with acute or convalescent COVID-19. The CDR3 nucleotides are TGTGCCAGCAGGTTCCGGGGGGCTAATGAAAAACTGTTTTTT. It translates to CASRFRGANEKLFF.